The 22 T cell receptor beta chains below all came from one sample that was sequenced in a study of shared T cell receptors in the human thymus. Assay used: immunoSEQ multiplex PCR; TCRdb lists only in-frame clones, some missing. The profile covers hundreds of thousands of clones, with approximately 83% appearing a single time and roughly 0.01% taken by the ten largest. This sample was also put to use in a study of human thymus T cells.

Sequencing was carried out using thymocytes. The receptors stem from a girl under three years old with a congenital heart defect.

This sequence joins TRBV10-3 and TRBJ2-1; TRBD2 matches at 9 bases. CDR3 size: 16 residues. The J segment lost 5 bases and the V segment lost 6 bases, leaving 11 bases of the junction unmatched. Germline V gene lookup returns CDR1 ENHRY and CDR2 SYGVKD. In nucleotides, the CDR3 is TGTGCCATCAGATTCACGGTAGCGGGGGAGGACAATGAGCAGTTCTTC. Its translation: CAIRFTVAGEDNEQFF.

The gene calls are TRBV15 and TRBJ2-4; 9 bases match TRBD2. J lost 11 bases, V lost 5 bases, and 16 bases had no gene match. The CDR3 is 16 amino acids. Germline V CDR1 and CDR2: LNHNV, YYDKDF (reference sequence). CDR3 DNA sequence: TGTGCCACCAGCCCCGAGCTAGCGGGGTCCTATTTCTTTCAGTACTTC. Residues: CATSPELAGSYFFQYF.

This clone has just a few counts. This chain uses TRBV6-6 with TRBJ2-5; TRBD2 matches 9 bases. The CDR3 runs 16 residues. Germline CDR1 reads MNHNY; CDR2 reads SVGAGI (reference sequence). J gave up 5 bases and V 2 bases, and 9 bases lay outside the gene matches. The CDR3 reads CASSYAGGGAGETQYF. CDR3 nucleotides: TGTGCCAGCAGTTACGCTGGCGGGGGGGCAGGCGAGACCCAGTACTTC.

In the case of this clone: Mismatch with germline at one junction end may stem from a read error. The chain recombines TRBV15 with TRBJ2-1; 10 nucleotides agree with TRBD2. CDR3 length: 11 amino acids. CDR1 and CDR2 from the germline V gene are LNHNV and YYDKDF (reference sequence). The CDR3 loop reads CATRERGGVVF. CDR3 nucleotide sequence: TGTGCCACCCGCGAGCGGGGGGGCGTAGTCTTC.

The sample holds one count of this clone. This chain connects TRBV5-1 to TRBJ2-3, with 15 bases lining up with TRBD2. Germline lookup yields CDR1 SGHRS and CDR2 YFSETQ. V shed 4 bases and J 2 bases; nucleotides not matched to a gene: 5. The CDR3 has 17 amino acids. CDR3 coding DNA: TGCGCCAGCAGCCTTGGACTAGCGGGGGGGCTCACAGATACGCAGTATTTT. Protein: CASSLGLAGGLTDTQYF.

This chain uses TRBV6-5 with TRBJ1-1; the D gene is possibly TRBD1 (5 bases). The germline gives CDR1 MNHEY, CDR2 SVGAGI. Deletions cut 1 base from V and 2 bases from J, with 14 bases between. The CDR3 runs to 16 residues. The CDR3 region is CASSYFRPQGNTEAFF. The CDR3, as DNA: TGTGCCAGCAGTTACTTCAGACCCCAGGGAAACACTGAAGCTTTCTTT.

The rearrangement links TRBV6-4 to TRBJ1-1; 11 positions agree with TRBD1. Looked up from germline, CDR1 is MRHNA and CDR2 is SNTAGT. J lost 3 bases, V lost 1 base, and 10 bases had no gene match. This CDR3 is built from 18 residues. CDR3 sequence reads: CASSDWGGQGVADTEAFF. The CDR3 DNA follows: TGTGCCAGCAGTGACTGGGGGGGACAGGGGGTGGCGGACACTGAAGCTTTCTTT.

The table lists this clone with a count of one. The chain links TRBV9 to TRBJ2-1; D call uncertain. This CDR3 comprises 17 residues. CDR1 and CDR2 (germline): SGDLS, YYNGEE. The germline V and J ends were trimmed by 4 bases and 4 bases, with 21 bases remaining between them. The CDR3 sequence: CASSPSNLGEWYNEQFF. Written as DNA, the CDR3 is TGTGCCAGCAGCCCAAGCAATCTGGGCGAATGGTACAATGAGCAGTTCTTC.

The CDR3 reads CASSTRRGANVLTF. CDR3 DNA sequence: TGTGCCAGCAGCACCCGGCGGGGGGCCAACGTCCTGACTTTC. This chain links TRBV28 with TRBJ2-6; D gene unclear. The V gene's germline CDR1 is MDHEN and CDR2 SYDVKM. V lost 6 bases to trimming and J lost 4 bases, with 10 bases between them. The CDR3 sequence is 14 residues long.

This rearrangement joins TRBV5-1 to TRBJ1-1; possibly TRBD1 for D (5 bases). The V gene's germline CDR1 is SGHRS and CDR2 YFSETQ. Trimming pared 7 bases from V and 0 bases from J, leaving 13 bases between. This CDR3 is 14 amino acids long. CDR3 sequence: CASSTGAMNTEAFF. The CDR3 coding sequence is TGCGCCAGCTCAACAGGAGCCATGAACACTGAAGCTTTCTTT.

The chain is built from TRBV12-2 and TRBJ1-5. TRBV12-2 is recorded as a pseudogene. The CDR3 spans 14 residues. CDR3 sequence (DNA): TGTGCAAGCCGACGGGGTAATAGCAATCAGCCCCAGCATTTT. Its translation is CASRRGNSNQPQHF.

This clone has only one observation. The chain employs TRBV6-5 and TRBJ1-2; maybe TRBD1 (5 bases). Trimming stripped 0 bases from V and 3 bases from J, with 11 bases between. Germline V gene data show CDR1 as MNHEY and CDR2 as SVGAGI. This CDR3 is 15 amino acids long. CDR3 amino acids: CASSYSDSYDYGYTF. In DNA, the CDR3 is TGTGCCAGCAGTTACTCCGACAGCTACGACTATGGCTACACCTTC.

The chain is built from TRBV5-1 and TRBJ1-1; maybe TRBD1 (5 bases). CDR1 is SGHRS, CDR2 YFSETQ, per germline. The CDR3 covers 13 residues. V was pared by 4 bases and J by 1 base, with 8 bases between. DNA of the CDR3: TGCGCCAGCAGCGTCGGACAGAACACTGAAGCTTTCTTT. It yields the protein CASSVGQNTEAFF.

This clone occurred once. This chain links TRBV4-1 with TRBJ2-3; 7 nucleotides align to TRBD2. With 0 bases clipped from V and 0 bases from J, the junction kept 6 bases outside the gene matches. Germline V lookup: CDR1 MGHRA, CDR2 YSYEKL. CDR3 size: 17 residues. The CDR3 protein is CASSQEGLPKSTDTQYF. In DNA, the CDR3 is TGCGCCAGCAGCCAAGAGGGACTACCCAAGAGCACAGATACGCAGTATTTT.

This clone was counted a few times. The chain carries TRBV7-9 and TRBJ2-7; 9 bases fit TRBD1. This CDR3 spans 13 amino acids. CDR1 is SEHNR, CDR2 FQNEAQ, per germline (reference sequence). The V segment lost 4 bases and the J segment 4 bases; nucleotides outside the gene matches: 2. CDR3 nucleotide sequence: TGTGCCAGCAGCTGGGACAGGGCGTACGAGCAGTACTTC. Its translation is CASSWDRAYEQYF.

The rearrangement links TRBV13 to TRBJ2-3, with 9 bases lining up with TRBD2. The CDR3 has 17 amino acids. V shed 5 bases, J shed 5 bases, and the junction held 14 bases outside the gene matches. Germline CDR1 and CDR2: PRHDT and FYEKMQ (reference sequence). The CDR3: CASSRGCGGAGQDTQYF. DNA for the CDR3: TGTGCCAGCAGCCGAGGGTGCGGGGGGGCCGGGCAAGATACGCAGTATTTT.

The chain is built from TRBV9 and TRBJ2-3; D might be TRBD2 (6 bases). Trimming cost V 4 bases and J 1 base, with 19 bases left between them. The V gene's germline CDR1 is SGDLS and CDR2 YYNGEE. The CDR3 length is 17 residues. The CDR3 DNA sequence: TGTGCCAGCAGCACGCACAGAGTCCGGAGGGGCACAGATACGCAGTATTTT. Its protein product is CASSTHRVRRGTDTQYF.

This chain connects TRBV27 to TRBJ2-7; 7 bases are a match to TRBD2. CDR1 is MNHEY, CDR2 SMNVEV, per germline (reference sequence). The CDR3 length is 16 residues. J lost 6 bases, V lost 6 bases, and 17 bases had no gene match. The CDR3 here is CASRPGEGARGSEQYF. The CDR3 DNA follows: TGTGCCAGCAGGCCCGGGGAGGGCGCCCGGGGGAGCGAGCAGTACTTC.

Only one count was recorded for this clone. The CDR3 region has the DNA TGCAGCGTTGAAACCGGACAGGGGGCGAGGGAGACCCAGTACTTC. This gives the protein CSVETGQGARETQYF. This chain links TRBV29-1 with TRBJ2-5, with 11 bases aligning to TRBD1. The length of the CDR3 is 15 residues. Unmatched junction bases numbered 7, after V lost 2 bases and J lost 5 bases. CDR1 and CDR2 (germline): SQVTM, ANQGSEA.

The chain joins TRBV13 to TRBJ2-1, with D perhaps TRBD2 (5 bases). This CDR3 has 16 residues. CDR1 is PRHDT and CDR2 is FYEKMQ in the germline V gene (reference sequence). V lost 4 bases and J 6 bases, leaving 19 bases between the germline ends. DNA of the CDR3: TGTGCCAGCAGCTCCCCGGACTCATCCCCCAGCAATGAGCAGTTCTTC. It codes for CASSSPDSSPSNEQFF.

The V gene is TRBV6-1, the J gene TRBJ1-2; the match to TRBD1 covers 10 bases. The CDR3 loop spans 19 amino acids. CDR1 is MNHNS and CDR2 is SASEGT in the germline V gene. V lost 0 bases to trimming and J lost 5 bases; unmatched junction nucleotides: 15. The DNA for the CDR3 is TGTGCCAGCAGTGAAGCGCTGTGGGACAGGGGAAGGGCAAGGTATGGCTACACCTTC. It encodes CASSEALWDRGRARYGYTF.

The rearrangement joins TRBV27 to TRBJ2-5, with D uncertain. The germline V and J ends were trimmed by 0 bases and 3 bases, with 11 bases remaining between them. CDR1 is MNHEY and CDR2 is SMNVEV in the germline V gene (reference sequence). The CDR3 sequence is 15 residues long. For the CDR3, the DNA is TGTGCCAGCAGTTTATCGAAACCCGGTAAAGAGACCCAGTACTTC. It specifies CASSLSKPGKETQYF.